Listed below are T cell receptor beta chains from one sample, sequenced in a study of somatic mutations in cytotoxic T cells in rheumatoid arthritis. Profiling relied on immunoSEQ multiplex PCR, and the TCRdb table lists in-frame clones only, not all of them. The sample records around 7,000 clones, 85% to 90% being singletons. The sample comprised CD8+ T cells sorted from blood. The receptors derive from a woman aged 65 to 85 with rheumatoid arthritis. CDR3s include the opening cysteine and the closing phenylalanine or tryptophan.

v_call	j_call	cdr3_aa
TRBV11-1	TRBJ2-5	CASSPPLGGETQYF
TRBV5-1	TRBJ2-1	CASSWHSGRSTNEQFF
TRBV10-3	TRBJ2-2	CAISDWKIRETGGTGELFF
TRBV11-3	TRBJ2-7	CASSTRPGTGNYEQYF
TRBV27	TRBJ2-1	CASSLTQGLAGGSYEQFF
TRBV9	TRBJ2-7	CASSVAPGAIEQYF
TRBV15	TRBJ1-2	CATSTAGDGYTF
TRBV18	TRBJ2-7	CASSPGRGSYYEQYF
TRBV27	TRBJ2-7	CASSLVGGLYEQYF
TRBV6-6	TRBJ1-1	CATGGLATEAFF